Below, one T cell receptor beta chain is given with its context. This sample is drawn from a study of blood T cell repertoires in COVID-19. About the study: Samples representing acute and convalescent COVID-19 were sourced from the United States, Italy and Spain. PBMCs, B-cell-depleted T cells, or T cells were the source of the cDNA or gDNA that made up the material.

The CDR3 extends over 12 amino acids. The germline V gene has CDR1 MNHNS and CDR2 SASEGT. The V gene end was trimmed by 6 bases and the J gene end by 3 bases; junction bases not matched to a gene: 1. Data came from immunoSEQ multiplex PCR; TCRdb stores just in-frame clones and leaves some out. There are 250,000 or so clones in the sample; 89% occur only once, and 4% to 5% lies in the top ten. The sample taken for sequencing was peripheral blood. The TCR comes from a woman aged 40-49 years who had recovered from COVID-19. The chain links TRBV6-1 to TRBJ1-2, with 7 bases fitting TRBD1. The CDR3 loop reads CASSGTDYGYTF. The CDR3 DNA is TGTGCCAGCAGCGGGACAGACTATGGCTACACCTTC.